The source of this T cell receptor beta chain is a study of T-cell memory formation after mild COVID-19. Study-wide results and caveats: CD4/CD8 balance held among clones contracting day 15 to 85, and later expanders leaned CD4+. The CD4+ clones that contracted clustered mainly within CM and EM, and the CD8+ clones concentrated in EMRA. Pre-infection memory showed some responding clones, and this suggested that cross-reactive memory joined.

The V gene's germline CDR1 is SGHTA and CDR2 FQGNSA. Trimming cost V 6 bases and J 1 base, with 8 bases left between them. The CDR3 contains 13 residues. Note on this clonotype: What it binds is unknown.

TCRdb re-called the 5' RACE reads through MiXCR, storing one row per CDR3 protein. In the table there are around 130,000 distinct CDR3 sequences, around a sixth of which are singletons. The sequenced sample was PBMCs or a T cell subset sorted from them (not recorded which). The chain couples TRBV7-2 to TRBJ2-3; no firm D call. This TCR derives from an adult woman who had mild COVID-19 (a few samples of this study predate the infection). Cell type and time point are not known. CDR3 residues: CASRVAGTDTQYF. The CDR3 DNA reads TGTGCCAGCAGAGTGGCTGGCACAGATACGCAGTATTTT.